A selection of T cell receptor beta chains follows, all from one sample in a study of human T cells and chemical hapten exposure. TCRdb redid the calling of the RACE reads with MiXCR, one entry per CDR3 protein. The table records more than 75,000 distinct CDR3 sequences, under 10% of them present only once. The sequencing sample was made of whole blood. These receptors came from a male donor in good health. Some clones in this sample may be carry-over from other donors' samples. Each CDR3 is given with its conserved first and last residue. Each record gives: J gene, V gene, clone size, D gene, CDR3 DNA, CDR3 protein. D genes are given only for firm matches. Some rows have no size entry. The others give once, few or many, or a class for an expanded clone.

J gene: TRBJ1-6
V gene: TRBV20-1
clone size: few
D gene: NA
CDR3 DNA: TGCAGTGCTAGAGTTGACAGGACTAATTCACCCCTCCACTTT
CDR3 protein: CSARVDRTNSPLHF

J gene: TRBJ2-2
V gene: TRBV6-2/TRBV6-3
clone size: NA
D gene: NA
CDR3 DNA: TGTGCCACTTCGAACACCGGGGAGCTGTTTTTT
CDR3 protein: CATSNTGELFF

J gene: TRBJ2-6
V gene: TRBV10-3
clone size: NA
D gene: NA
CDR3 DNA: TGTGCCATCAGTGAGAAGGACTCCGGGTATCGCTCTGGGGCCAACGTCCTGACTTTC
CDR3 protein: CAISEKDSGYRSGANVLTF

J gene: TRBJ1-2
V gene: TRBV20-1
clone size: few
D gene: TRBD1
CDR3 DNA: TGCAGTGCTGGCCCGACAGGGGTCGGCTACACCTTC
CDR3 protein: CSAGPTGVGYTF

J gene: TRBJ2-7
V gene: TRBV30
clone size: few
D gene: TRBD1
CDR3 DNA: TGTGCCTGGAGCCTCGGGACAGGAAACTACGAGCAGTACTTC
CDR3 protein: CAWSLGTGNYEQYF

J gene: TRBJ1-4
V gene: TRBV4-1
clone size: few
D gene: NA
CDR3 DNA: TGCGCCAGCAGCCAAGGGAGTTTCAGGGAAAAACTGTTTTTT
CDR3 protein: CASSQGSFREKLFF

J gene: TRBJ2-3
V gene: TRBV9
clone size: many
D gene: NA
CDR3 DNA: TGTGCCAGCAGCGTAGGCTGGGGGCGTATGGCAGATACGCAGTATTTT
CDR3 protein: CASSVGWGRMADTQYF

J gene: TRBJ2-3
V gene: TRBV12-3/TRBV12-4
clone size: NA
D gene: NA
CDR3 DNA: TGTGCCAGCAGTTTGGGCAGCCCCAGCACAGATACGCAGTATTTT
CDR3 protein: CASSLGSPSTDTQYF

J gene: TRBJ2-3
V gene: TRBV7-9
clone size: many
D gene: TRBD2
CDR3 DNA: TGTGCCAGCAGGGCTAGCGGAAACACAGATACGCAGTATTTT
CDR3 protein: CASRASGNTDTQYF

J gene: TRBJ2-7
V gene: TRBV12-3/TRBV12-4
clone size: few
D gene: TRBD2
CDR3 DNA: TGTGCCAGCACGGGGCGGGAGGGCTTGTACGAGCAGTACTTC
CDR3 protein: CASTGREGLYEQYF

J gene: TRBJ1-5
V gene: TRBV2
clone size: NA
D gene: NA
CDR3 DNA: TGTGCCAGCAGTGGTAGGGGCGGAGGGGATCAGCCCCAGCATTTT
CDR3 protein: CASSGRGGGDQPQHF

J gene: TRBJ2-3
V gene: TRBV7-9
clone size: many
D gene: TRBD2
CDR3 DNA: TGTGCCAGCAGCGTGACTAGCGGGGTGACAGATACGCAGTATTTT
CDR3 protein: CASSVTSGVTDTQYF

J gene: TRBJ2-1
V gene: TRBV6-5
clone size: few
D gene: TRBD2
CDR3 DNA: TGTGCCAGCAGAGCCGGGGGGTCTGACAATGAGCAGTTCTTC
CDR3 protein: CASRAGGSDNEQFF

J gene: TRBJ2-1
V gene: TRBV7-6
clone size: few
D gene: NA
CDR3 DNA: TGTGCCAGCAGCCTGCCCATAGAATCGGACCATCGCTCCTACAATGAGCAGTTCTTC
CDR3 protein: CASSLPIESDHRSYNEQFF

J gene: TRBJ2-1
V gene: TRBV12-3/TRBV12-4
clone size: NA
D gene: TRBD1
CDR3 DNA: TGTGCCATCGACAGGGGGCCGTCCTATGAGCAGTTCTTC
CDR3 protein: CAIDRGPSYEQFF

J gene: TRBJ1-2
V gene: TRBV10-3
clone size: few
D gene: TRBD1
CDR3 DNA: TGTGCCATCAGTGAGTCGACAGGGAGGAGGAATGGCTACACCTTC
CDR3 protein: CAISESTGRRNGYTF

J gene: TRBJ2-6
V gene: TRBV6-2/TRBV6-3
clone size: NA
D gene: NA
CDR3 DNA: TGTGCCAGCAGTTACTCTATGGACACCTTCTCTGGGGCCAACGTCCTGACTTTC
CDR3 protein: CASSYSMDTFSGANVLTF

J gene: TRBJ1-2
V gene: TRBV12-3/TRBV12-4
clone size: few
D gene: NA
CDR3 DNA: TGTGCCAGCAGTCCGCCGGGCCTTCAAAGCTATGGCTACACCTTC
CDR3 protein: CASSPPGLQSYGYTF

J gene: TRBJ2-1
V gene: TRBV2
clone size: NA
D gene: TRBD2
CDR3 DNA: TGTGCCAGCAGTGAAGGCGGGAGCTCCTACAATGAGCAGTTCTTC
CDR3 protein: CASSEGGSSYNEQFF

J gene: TRBJ1-2
V gene: TRBV6-2/TRBV6-3
clone size: few
D gene: NA
CDR3 DNA: TGTGCCAGCAGTTACTCGAGCGGAGCAGGGACCTTC
CDR3 protein: CASSYSSGAGTF

J gene: TRBJ2-3
V gene: TRBV28
clone size: few
D gene: NA
CDR3 DNA: TGTGCCAGCACCCCGAGGACCGTCACAGATACGCAGTATTTT
CDR3 protein: CASTPRTVTDTQYF

J gene: TRBJ1-4
V gene: TRBV4-1
clone size: many
D gene: NA
CDR3 DNA: TGCGCCAGCAGCCAAGGGGGTTATGAAAAACTGTTTTTT
CDR3 protein: CASSQGGYEKLFF

J gene: TRBJ2-7
V gene: TRBV20-1
clone size: NA
D gene: TRBD1
CDR3 DNA: TGCAGTGCTTCGACAGGGAGCTACGAGCAGTACTTC
CDR3 protein: CSASTGSYEQYF

J gene: TRBJ1-5
V gene: TRBV3-1
clone size: NA
D gene: NA
CDR3 DNA: TGTGCCAGCAGCCAAGATCCAGGGGCAGAGGGAGATCAGCCCCAGCATTTT
CDR3 protein: CASSQDPGAEGDQPQHF

J gene: TRBJ1-2
V gene: TRBV6-6
clone size: many
D gene: NA
CDR3 DNA: TGTGCCACCCCCCTTCCGACCGGGACCGGCTACACCTTC
CDR3 protein: CATPLPTGTGYTF

J gene: TRBJ1-2
V gene: TRBV14
clone size: few
D gene: NA
CDR3 DNA: TGTGCCAGCAGCCAGACAGGCTATGGCTACACCTTC
CDR3 protein: CASSQTGYGYTF

J gene: TRBJ2-7
V gene: TRBV19
clone size: NA
D gene: NA
CDR3 DNA: TGTGCCAGTAGTATTGGCGACGGGAGCTACGAGCAGTACTTC
CDR3 protein: CASSIGDGSYEQYF